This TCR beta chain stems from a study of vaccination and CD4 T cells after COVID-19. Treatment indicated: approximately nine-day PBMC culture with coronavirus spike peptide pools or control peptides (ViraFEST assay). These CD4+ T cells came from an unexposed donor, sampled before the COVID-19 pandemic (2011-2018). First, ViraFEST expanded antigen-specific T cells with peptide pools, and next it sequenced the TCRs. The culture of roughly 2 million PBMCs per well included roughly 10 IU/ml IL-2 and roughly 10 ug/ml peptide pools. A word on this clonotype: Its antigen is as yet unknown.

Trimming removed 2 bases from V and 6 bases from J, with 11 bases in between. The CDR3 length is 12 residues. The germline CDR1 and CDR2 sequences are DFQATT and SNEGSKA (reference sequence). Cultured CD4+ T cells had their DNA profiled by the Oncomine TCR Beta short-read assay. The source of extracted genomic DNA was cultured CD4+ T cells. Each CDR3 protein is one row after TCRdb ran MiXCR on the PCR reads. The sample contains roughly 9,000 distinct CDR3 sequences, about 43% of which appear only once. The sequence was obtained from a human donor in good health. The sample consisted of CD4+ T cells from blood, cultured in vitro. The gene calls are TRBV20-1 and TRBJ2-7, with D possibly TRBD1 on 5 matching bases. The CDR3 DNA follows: TGCAGTGCTAGACTTCAGGGCCGCGAGCAGTACTTC. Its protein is CSARLQGREQYF.